Below, 21 T cell receptor beta chains from the same sample are listed, as sequenced in a study of cytomegalovirus exposure and HLA in healthy donors. The PCR ran on 60 Vbeta and 13 Jbeta primers. Sequencing was performed with immunoSEQ multiplex PCR; in TCRdb, only in-frame clones are kept and a portion is missing. Of 150,000 to 200,000 clones listed, about 80% are singletons. The sequencing input was PBMCs. These receptors were taken from a man aged 50 or older in good health and CMV-seropositive.

The chain joins TRBV15 to TRBJ1-3, with a possible D match to TRBD1 (6 bases). CDR3 size: 15 residues. Germline lookup yields CDR1 LNHNV and CDR2 YYDKDF (reference sequence). V was clipped by 2 bases and J by 2 bases, with 10 bases between them. CDR3 residues: CATSRRRTAGNTIYF. The CDR3 nucleotides read TGTGCCACCAGCAGAAGGCGGACAGCTGGAAACACCATATATTTT.

This clone was found once. The chain joins TRBV11-1 to TRBJ1-4; D not certain. CDR1 SGHAT and CDR2 FQDESV come from the germline V gene (reference sequence). Between the trimmed V and J ends, which lost 5 bases and 4 bases, there was a span of 11 bases. There are 14 residues in the CDR3. Here the CDR3 DNA reads TGTGCCAGCAGCACCTCCCGGGGTAATGAAAAACTGTTTTTT. Its translation is CASSTSRGNEKLFF.

The chain employs TRBV4-3 and TRBJ1-2; D gene uncertain. Germline values: CDR1 LGHNA, CDR2 YSLEER. V lost 2 bases to trimming and J lost 5 bases, with 9 bases between them. The CDR3 spans 13 residues. This CDR3 reads CASSQRRDYGYTF. The CDR3 DNA sequence: TGCGCCAGCAGCCAACGGCGGGATTATGGCTACACCTTC.

Only a few counts were recorded for this clone. The chain joins TRBV7-9 to TRBJ1-6; TRBD1 might be the D (5 bases). Germline values: CDR1 SEHNR, CDR2 FQNEAQ (reference sequence). With 0 bases removed from V and 8 bases from J, the gap between germline ends came to 5 bases. The CDR3 totals 13 residues. The CDR3 DNA follows: TGTGCCAGCAGCTTAGCAGGGGATTCACCCCTCCACTTT. Its protein product is CASSLAGDSPLHF.

The chain joins TRBV2 to TRBJ2-3, with 8 bases matching TRBD1. The germline V gene encodes CDR1 SNHLY and CDR2 FYNNEI. V lost 1 base to trimming and J lost 3 bases; unmatched junction nucleotides: 3. This CDR3 contains 15 residues. Written as DNA, the CDR3 is TGTGCCAGCAGTGAAGGTGACAGGGGAACAGATACGCAGTATTTT. It codes for CASSEGDRGTDTQYF. Variable domain in full (rest from reference TRBV2 and TRBJ2-3): EPEVTQTPSHQVTQMGQEVILRCVPISNHLYFYWYRQILGQKVEFLVSFYNNEISEKSEIFDDQFSVERPDGSNFTLKIRSTKLEDSAMYFCASSEGDRGTDTQYFGPGTRLTVL.

The rearrangement uses TRBV10-3 and TRBJ1-5, with 8 bases identical to TRBD1. The CDR3 totals 18 residues. V was clipped by 0 bases and J by 0 bases; unmatched bases: 7. Looked up from germline, CDR1 is ENHRY and CDR2 is SYGVKD. DNA of the CDR3: TGTGCCATCAGTGAGTCGGTCAGGGGGCGGTCTAGCAATCAGCCCCAGCATTTT. It is translated as CAISESVRGRSSNQPQHF.

The V call is TRBV18, the J call TRBJ1-5; D is possibly TRBD1 (5 bases). Germline V gene data show CDR1 as KGHSH and CDR2 as LQKENI. This CDR3 spans 16 amino acids. The V end lost 3 bases, the J end lost 1 base, and 13 bases lay between the germline ends. The CDR3 is CASSPIQGTSNQPQHF. The CDR3, as DNA: TGTGCCAGCTCACCGATTCAGGGTACAAGCAATCAGCCCCAGCATTTT. The variable domain in full, completed from reference TRBV18 and TRBJ1-5, reads NAGVMQNPRHLVRRRGQEARLRCSPMKGHSHVYWYRQLPEEGLKFMVYLQKENIIDESGMPKERFSAEFPKEGPSILRIQQVVRGDSAAYFCASSPIQGTSNQPQHFGDGTRLSIL.

This CDR3 reads CASSETRIIARHYNEQFF. As DNA, the CDR3 is TGTGCCAGCAGTGAAACAAGGATAATAGCCCGTCACTACAATGAGCAGTTCTTC. The chain combines TRBV6-1 with TRBJ2-1; D is unresolved. Germline loops: CDR1 MNHNS, CDR2 SASEGT. There are 18 residues in the CDR3. V was clipped by 2 bases and J by 3 bases, with 20 bases between them.

The chain joins TRBV30 to TRBJ2-3; 11 bases fit TRBD2. The CDR3 sequence is 15 residues long. The germline V gene has CDR1 GTSNPN and CDR2 SVGIG (reference sequence). Trimming took 4 bases from V and 4 from J; bases not matched to a gene: 7. The CDR3 DNA is TGTGCCTGGACCCTACTAGCGGGGGCTTCAGATACGCAGTATTTT. Translated: CAWTLLAGASDTQYF.

This clone turned up a few times. The chain uses TRBV5-1 and TRBJ2-2; a weak D match, TRBD2 (7 bases). The V and J ends lost 3 bases and 2 bases respectively, with 11 bases between them. Germline V lookup: CDR1 SGHRS, CDR2 YFSETQ. The CDR3 totals 15 residues. DNA of the CDR3: TGCGCCAGCAGCTATGGGGGGGCCAACACCGGGGAGCTGTTTTTT. This encodes CASSYGGANTGELFF. Filled out from reference TRBV5-1 and TRBJ2-2, the complete variable domain reads KAGVTQTPRYLIKTRGQQVTLSCSPISGHRSVSWYQQTPGQGLQFLFEYFSETQRNKGNFPGRFSGRQFSNSRSEMNVSTLELGDSALYLCASSYGGANTGELFFGEGSRLTVL.

The chain joins TRBV14 to TRBJ2-1; the match to TRBD2 covers 10 bases. The ends lost 0 bases at V and 9 bases at J; junction bases unmatched: 11. CDR1 is SGHDN, CDR2 FVKESK, per germline. The CDR3 spans 17 residues. The CDR3: CASSQDLWASGGLEQFF. The CDR3 DNA reads as TGTGCCAGCAGCCAAGATCTTTGGGCTAGCGGGGGACTTGAGCAGTTCTTC.

This chain links TRBV27 with TRBJ1-6; 8 positions agree with TRBD1. V lost 5 bases, J lost 14 bases, and 11 bases stayed unmatched. Per germline, CDR1 MNHEY and CDR2 SMNVEV (reference sequence). This CDR3 is 14 amino acids long. CDR3 sequence: CASSPTGVSLSLHF. The CDR3 DNA reads as TGTGCCAGCAGTCCGACAGGGGTCTCTTTGTCCCTCCACTTT.

This clone has only one observation. The chain joins TRBV7-9 to TRBJ1-4, with D maybe TRBD1 (6 bases). The germline V gene has CDR1 SEHNR and CDR2 FQNEAQ (reference sequence). The CDR3 spans 14 residues. V lost 4 bases and J 8 bases, leaving 14 bases between the germline ends. The DNA of the CDR3 is TGTGCCAGCAGCTCGCGGGGGGCCAGGGAAAAACTGTTTTTT. Amino acid sequence: CASSSRGAREKLFF.

The chain couples TRBV19 to TRBJ1-1; D might be TRBD1 (5 bases). Trimming removed 1 base at V and 10 bases at J, with 10 bases between. Germline V gene lookup returns CDR1 LNHDA and CDR2 SQIVND (reference sequence). The CDR3 is made up of 12 amino acids. The CDR3 protein is CASSIVGLGAFF. The DNA of the CDR3 is TGTGCCAGTAGTATAGTGGGGCTGGGAGCTTTCTTT.

In this sample, this clone turned up once. DNA of the CDR3: TGCGCCAGCAGCCGCCAGACAGGGATGGACACTGAAGCTTTCTTT. Its translation is CASSRQTGMDTEAFF. The chain links TRBV5-1 to TRBJ1-1, with 7 bases matching TRBD1. The junction had 9 bases not matched to a gene; V was cut back by 4 bases and J by 3 bases. The CDR3 is 15 amino acids. In germline, CDR1 is SGHRS, CDR2 YFSETQ. Full variable domain (remainder filled in from reference TRBV5-1 and TRBJ1-1): KAGVTQTPRYLIKTRGQQVTLSCSPISGHRSVSWYQQTPGQGLQFLFEYFSETQRNKGNFPGRFSGRQFSNSRSEMNVSTLELGDSALYLCASSRQTGMDTEAFFGQGTRLTVV.

J is TRBJ2-7 and V is TRBV30; D might be TRBD2 (6 bases). Trimming took 3 bases from V and 2 from J, leaving 20 bases between them. This CDR3 region has 16 residues. From germline, CDR1 is GTSNPN and CDR2 SVGIG (reference sequence). The CDR3 coding sequence is TGTGCCTGGAGAGCAAAGCCCGGGCGGGGAGCCTACGAGCAGTACTTC. This gives the protein CAWRAKPGRGAYEQYF.

The genes are TRBV18 and TRBJ1-2; 11 positions match TRBD1. V shed 3 bases and J 1 base; nucleotides not matched to a gene: 4. CDR1 KGHSH and CDR2 LQKENI come from the germline V gene. The CDR3 length is 16 residues. The CDR3 nucleotides are TGTGCCAGCTCACCCCGGACAGGGGGCGATAACTATGGCTACACCTTC. It translates to CASSPRTGGDNYGYTF.

The gene calls are TRBV6-4 and TRBJ2-1; TRBD2 matches 11 bases. Germline values: CDR1 MRHNA, CDR2 SNTAGT. With 3 bases clipped from V and 5 bases from J, the junction kept 3 bases outside the gene matches. The CDR3 has 15 residues. In DNA form, the CDR3 reads TGTGCCAGCAGTGAGGCTAGCGGGGGGAACAATGAGCAGTTCTTC. This translates into CASSEASGGNNEQFF.

The genes are TRBV11-2 and TRBJ1-1; D call uncertain. The CDR3 has 14 amino acids. With 2 bases removed from V and 1 base from J, the gap between germline ends came to 8 bases. Germline V gene sequence: CDR1 SGHAT, CDR2 FQNNGV. The CDR3 DNA follows: TGTGCCAGCAGCTTATTACGGTCGAACACTGAAGCTTTCTTT. It yields the protein CASSLLRSNTEAFF.

This chain joins TRBV29-1 and TRBJ1-4; TRBD1 aligns across 9 bases. CDR1 is SQVTM and CDR2 is ANQGSEA in the germline V gene. The CDR3 sequence is 15 residues long. Losses at the gene ends were 3 bases for V and 8 bases for J; bases not matched to a gene: 10. The CDR3 spells CSVEEMGQGNEKLFF. The DNA of the CDR3 is TGCAGCGTTGAGGAAATGGGACAGGGTAACGAAAAACTGTTTTTT.

The chain combines TRBV19 with TRBJ1-2; 12 bases match TRBD1. CDR1 is LNHDA and CDR2 is SQIVND in the germline V gene (reference sequence). The CDR3 extends over 15 amino acids. Trimming removed 3 bases from V and 4 bases from J; junction bases left unmatched: 3. The CDR3 here is CASSMGQGAGYGYTF. The CDR3 DNA is TGTGCCAGTAGTATGGGACAGGGGGCTGGCTATGGCTACACCTTC.